Included here is one TCR beta chain sequence, with context. Its specificity is not known. The data are from a study of cytomegalovirus exposure and HLA in healthy donors. Regarding the study as a whole: In a later analysis, at a false discovery rate of 0.05, 16,951 TCR beta sequences matched HLA alleles. Certain indistinguishable V segments, among them TRBV6-2 and TRBV6-3, were excluded. For TCR beta chains, V- and J-gene trimming was later linked to a missense DCLRE1C variant. When presence/absence was analysed, sequencing depth was taken to be roughly uniform across donors.

This CDR3 comprises 16 residues. The germline gives CDR1 MNHEY, CDR2 SMNVEV (reference sequence). Between the trimmed V and J ends, which lost 0 bases and 6 bases, there was a span of 12 bases. This PCR relied on a set of 60 Vbeta primers and 13 Jbeta primers. The repertoire was sequenced with immunoSEQ multiplex PCR; TCRdb's copy has only in-frame clones and lacks some. The sample yields some 99,000 clones, approximately 71% seen once. This chain links TRBV27 with TRBJ1-6, with D unresolved. Material for sequencing was PBMCs. The clonotype was recovered from a female donor in good health and CMV-seronegative. The CDR3 spells CASSLSGGMANSPLHF. Here the CDR3 DNA reads TGTGCCAGCAGTTTATCGGGAGGGATGGCTAATTCACCCCTCCACTTT.